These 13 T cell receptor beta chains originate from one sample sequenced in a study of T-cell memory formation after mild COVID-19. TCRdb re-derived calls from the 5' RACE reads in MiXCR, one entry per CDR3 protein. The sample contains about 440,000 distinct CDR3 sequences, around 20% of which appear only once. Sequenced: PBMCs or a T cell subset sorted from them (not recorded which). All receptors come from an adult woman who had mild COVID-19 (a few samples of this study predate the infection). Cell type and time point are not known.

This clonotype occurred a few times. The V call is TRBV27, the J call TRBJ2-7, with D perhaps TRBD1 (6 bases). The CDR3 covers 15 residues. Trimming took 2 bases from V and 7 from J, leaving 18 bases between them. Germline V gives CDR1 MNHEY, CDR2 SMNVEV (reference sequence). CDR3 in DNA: TGTGCCAGCAGTTTACGGGTCAAACAGGGTACAGAGCAGTACTTC. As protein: CASSLRVKQGTEQYF.

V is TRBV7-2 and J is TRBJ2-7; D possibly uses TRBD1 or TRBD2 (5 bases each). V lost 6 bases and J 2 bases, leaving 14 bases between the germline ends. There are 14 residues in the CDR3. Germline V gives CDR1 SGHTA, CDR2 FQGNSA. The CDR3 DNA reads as TGTGCCAGCAGTTCAGACAGAGGGGCCTACGAGCAGTACTTC. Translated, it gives CASSSDRGAYEQYF.

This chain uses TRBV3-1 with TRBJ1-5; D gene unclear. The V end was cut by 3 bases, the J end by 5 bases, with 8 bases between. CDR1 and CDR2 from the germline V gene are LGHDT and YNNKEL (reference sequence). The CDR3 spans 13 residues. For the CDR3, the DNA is TGTGCCAGCAGCCAGAACATAGATCAGCCCCAGCATTTT. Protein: CASSQNIDQPQHF.

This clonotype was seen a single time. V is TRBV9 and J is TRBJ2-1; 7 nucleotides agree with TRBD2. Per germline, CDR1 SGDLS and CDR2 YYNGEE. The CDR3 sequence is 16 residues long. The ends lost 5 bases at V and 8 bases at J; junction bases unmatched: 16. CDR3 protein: CASSQIPGTIRDEQFF. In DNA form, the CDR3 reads TGTGCCAGCAGTCAAATCCCAGGGACTATAAGAGATGAGCAGTTCTTC.

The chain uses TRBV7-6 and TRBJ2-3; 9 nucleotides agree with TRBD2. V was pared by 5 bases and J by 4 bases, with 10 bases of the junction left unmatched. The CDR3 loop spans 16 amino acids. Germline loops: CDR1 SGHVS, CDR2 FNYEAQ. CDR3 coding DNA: TGTGCCAGCAGCCCCAGGAGCGGGGGGCCACCAGATACGCAGTATTTT. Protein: CASSPRSGGPPDTQYF.

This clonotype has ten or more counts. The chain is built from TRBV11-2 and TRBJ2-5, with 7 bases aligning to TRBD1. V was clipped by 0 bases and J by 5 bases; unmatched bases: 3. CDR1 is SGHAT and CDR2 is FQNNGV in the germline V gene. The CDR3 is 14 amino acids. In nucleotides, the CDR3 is TGTGCCAGCAGCTTAGATCCCAGGGGGGAGACCCAGTACTTC. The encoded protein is CASSLDPRGETQYF.

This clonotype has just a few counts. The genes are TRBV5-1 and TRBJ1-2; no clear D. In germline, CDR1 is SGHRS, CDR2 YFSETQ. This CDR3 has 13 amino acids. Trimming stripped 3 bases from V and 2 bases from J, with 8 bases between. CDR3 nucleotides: TGCGCCAGCAGCTCGGCAGAGAACTATGGCTACACCTTC. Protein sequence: CASSSAENYGYTF.

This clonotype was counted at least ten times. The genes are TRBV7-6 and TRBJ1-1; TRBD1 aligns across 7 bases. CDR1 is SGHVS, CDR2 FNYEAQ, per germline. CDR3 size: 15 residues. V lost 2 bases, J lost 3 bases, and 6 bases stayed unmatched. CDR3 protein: CASSLTEQGDTEAFF. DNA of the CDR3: TGTGCCAGCAGCTTAACCGAGCAGGGGGACACTGAAGCTTTCTTT.

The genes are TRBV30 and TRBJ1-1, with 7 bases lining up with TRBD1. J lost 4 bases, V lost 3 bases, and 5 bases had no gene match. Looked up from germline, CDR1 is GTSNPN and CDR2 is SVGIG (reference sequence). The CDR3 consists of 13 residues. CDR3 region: CAWRYTGATEAFF. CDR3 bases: TGTGCCTGGAGGTATACAGGGGCCACTGAAGCTTTCTTT.

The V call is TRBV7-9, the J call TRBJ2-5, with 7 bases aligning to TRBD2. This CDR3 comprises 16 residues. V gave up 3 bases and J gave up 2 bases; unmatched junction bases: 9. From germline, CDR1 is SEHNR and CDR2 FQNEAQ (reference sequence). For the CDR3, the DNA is TGTGCCAGCAGCTTGATCGGGAGGACGTATCAAGAGACCCAGTACTTC. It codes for CASSLIGRTYQETQYF.

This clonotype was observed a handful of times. The CDR3 loop is CASSGTSRSNQPQHF. For the CDR3, the DNA is TGTGCCAGCAGTGGGACTTCCCGGAGCAATCAGCCCCAGCATTTT. The rearrangement joins TRBV6-2 or TRBV6-3 to TRBJ1-5, with a weak D call TRBD1 (5 bases). The CDR3 sequence is 15 residues long. Germline CDR1 MNHEY, CDR2 SVGEGT. Trimming stripped 5 bases from V and 1 base from J, with 12 bases between.

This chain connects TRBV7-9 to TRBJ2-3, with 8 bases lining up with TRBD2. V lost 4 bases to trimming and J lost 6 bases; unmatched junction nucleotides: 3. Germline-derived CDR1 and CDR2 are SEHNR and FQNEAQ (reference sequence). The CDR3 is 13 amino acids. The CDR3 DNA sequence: TGTGCCAGCAGCTATAGCGGGATTGATACGCAGTATTTT. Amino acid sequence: CASSYSGIDTQYF.

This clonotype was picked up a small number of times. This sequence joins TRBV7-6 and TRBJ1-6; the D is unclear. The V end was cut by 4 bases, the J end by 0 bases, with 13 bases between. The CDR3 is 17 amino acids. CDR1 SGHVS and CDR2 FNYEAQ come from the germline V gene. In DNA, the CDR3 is TGTGCCAGCAGCTCCTACATGCGCGGCTCCTATAATTCACCCCTCCACTTT. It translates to CASSSYMRGSYNSPLHF.